This entry is about one TCR beta chain. This specimen comes from a study of blood T cell repertoires in COVID-19. Study background: Sites in the United States, Italy and Spain provided acute and convalescent COVID-19 samples. PBMCs, B-cell-depleted T cells, or T cells provided the cDNA or gDNA that made up the material.

Libraries were prepared by immunoSEQ multiplex PCR; TCRdb keeps only in-frame clonotypes and omits some of them. The data contain 250,000 to 350,000 clones, 75% to 90% of them singletons. The sequenced sample consisted of peripheral blood. This receptor was obtained from a man aged 25 to 40 with acute or convalescent COVID-19.

CDR3 amino acids: CASSQDSITDTQYF. CDR3 bases: TGTGCCAGCAGTCAAGACAGCATCACAGATACGCAGTATTTT. V gene TRBV28 combines with J gene TRBJ2-3; D is possibly TRBD1 (5 bases). Germline CDR1 reads MDHEN; CDR2 reads SYDVKM. The CDR3 consists of 14 residues. The V and J ends lost 5 bases and 2 bases respectively, with 11 bases between them.